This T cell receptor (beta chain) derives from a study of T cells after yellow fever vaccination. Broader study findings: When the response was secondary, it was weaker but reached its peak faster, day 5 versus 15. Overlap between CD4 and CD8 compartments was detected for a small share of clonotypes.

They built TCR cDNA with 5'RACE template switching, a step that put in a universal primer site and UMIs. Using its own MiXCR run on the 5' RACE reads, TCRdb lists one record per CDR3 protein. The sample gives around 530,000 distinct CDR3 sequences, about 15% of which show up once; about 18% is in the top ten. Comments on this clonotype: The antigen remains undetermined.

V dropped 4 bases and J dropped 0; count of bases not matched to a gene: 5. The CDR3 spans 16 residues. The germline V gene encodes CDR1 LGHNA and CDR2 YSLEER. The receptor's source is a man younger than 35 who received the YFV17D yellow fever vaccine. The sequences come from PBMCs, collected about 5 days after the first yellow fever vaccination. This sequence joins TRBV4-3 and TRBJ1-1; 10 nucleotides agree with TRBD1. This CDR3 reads CASSRGTGDMNTEAFF. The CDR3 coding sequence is TGCGCCAGCAGCCGCGGGACAGGGGATATGAACACTGAAGCTTTCTTT.